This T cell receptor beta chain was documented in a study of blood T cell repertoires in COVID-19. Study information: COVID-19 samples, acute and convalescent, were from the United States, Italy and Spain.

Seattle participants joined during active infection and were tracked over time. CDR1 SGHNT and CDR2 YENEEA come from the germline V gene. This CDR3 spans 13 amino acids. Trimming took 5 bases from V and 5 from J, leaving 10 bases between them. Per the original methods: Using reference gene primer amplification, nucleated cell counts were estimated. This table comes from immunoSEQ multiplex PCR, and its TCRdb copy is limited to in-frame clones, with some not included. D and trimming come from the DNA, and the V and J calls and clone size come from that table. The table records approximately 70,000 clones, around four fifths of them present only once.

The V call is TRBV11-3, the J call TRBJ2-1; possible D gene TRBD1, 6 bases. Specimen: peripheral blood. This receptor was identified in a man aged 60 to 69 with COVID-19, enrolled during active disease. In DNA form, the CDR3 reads TGTGCCAGCAGCGCCAGACAGGACAATGAGCAGTTCTTC. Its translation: CASSARQDNEQFF. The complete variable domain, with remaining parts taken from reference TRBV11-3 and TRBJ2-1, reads EAGVVQSPRYKIIEKKQPVAFWCNPISGHNTLYWYLQNLGQGPELLIRYENEEAVDDSQLPKDRFSAERLKGVDSTLKIQPAELGDSAVYLCASSARQDNEQFFGPGTRLTVL.